This entry describes one T cell receptor (beta chain). This CDR3 spans 13 amino acids. After removal of 8 bases from V and 5 bases from J, the junction contained 5 bases not matched to a gene. Germline V gene lookup returns CDR1 KGHSH and CDR2 LQKENI. The record originates from a study of identical twins. Unique molecular identifiers were present on cDNA, and template switching added a universal primer site. TCRdb reprocessed the 5' RACE reads via MiXCR and lists one record per CDR3 protein. The sample has 200,000 or so distinct CDR3 sequences; about 7.5% are singletons. These data are also associated with another study on yellow fever vaccine responses in identical twins.

The chain combines TRBV18 with TRBJ2-1; TRBD1 aligns across 8 bases. The clonotype comes from a woman aged 18 to 35 in good health. Sequencing was carried out using memory (CD45RO+) T cells sorted from blood. The CDR3 region is CASSRDRNNEQFF. The CDR3 bases are TGTGCCAGCAGCCGGGACAGGAACAATGAGCAGTTCTTC. The whole variable domain, remainder taken from reference TRBV18 and TRBJ2-1, is NAGVMQNPRHLVRRRGQEARLRCSPMKGHSHVYWYRQLPEEGLKFMVYLQKENIIDESGMPKERFSAEFPKEGPSILRIQQVVRGDSAAYFCASSRDRNNEQFFGPGTRLTVL.